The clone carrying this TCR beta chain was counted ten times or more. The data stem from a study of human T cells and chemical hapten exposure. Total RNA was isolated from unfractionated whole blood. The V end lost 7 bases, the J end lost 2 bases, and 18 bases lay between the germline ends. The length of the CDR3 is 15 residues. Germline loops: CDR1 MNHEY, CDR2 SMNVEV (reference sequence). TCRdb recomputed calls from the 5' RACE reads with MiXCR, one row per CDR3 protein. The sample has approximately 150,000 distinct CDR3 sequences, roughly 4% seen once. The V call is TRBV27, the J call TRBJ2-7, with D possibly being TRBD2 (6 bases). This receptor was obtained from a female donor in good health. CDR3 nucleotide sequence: TGTGCCAGCACTCCCCGCCCCGGGACTCCCTACGAGCAGTACTTC. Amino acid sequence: CASTPRPGTPYEQYF.